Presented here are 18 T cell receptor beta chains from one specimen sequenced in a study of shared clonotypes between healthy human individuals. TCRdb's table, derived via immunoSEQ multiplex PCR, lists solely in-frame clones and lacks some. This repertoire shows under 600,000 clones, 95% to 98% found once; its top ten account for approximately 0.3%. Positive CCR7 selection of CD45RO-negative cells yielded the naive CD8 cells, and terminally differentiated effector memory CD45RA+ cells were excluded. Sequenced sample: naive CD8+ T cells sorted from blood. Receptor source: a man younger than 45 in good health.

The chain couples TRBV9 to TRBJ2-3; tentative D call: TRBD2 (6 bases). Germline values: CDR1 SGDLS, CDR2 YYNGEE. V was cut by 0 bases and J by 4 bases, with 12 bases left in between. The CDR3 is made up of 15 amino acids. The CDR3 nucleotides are TGTGCCAGCAGCGTAGACGGGAGTGGTGCAGATACGCAGTATTTT. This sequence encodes CASSVDGSGADTQYF.

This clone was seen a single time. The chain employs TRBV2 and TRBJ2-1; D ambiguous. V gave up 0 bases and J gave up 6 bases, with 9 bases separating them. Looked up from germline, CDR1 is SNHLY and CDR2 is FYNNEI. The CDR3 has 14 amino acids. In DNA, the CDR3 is TGTGCCAGCAGTGAAGCGCTTCTTCTCAATGAGCAGTTCTTC. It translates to CASSEALLLNEQFF.

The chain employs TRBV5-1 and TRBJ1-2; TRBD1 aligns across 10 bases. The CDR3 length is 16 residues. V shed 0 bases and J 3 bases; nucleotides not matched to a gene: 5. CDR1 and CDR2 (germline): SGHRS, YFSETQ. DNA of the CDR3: TGCGCCAGCAGCTTGGCCGGGACAGGGGAGGACTATGGCTACACCTTC. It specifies CASSLAGTGEDYGYTF.

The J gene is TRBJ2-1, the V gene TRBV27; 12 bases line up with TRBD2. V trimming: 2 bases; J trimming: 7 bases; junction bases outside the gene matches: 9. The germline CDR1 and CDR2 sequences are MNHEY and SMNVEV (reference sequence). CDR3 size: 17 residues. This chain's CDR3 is CASSLSPASGRENEQFF. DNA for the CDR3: TGTGCCAGCAGTTTAAGCCCGGCTAGCGGGAGGGAAAATGAGCAGTTCTTC.

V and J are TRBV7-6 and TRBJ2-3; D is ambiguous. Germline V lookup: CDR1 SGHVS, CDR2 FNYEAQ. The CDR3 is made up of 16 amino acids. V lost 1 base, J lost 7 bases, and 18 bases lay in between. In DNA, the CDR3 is TGTGCCAGCAGCTTAGAAGGTGAAGTCCCACAGAATACGCAGTATTTT. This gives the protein CASSLEGEVPQNTQYF.

The CDR3 protein is CASSPDSGSSYEQYF. The CDR3 region has the DNA TGTGCCAGCAGCCCTGATAGCGGGAGCTCCTACGAGCAGTACTTC. The V and J genes are TRBV11-2 and TRBJ2-7; 9 bases map to TRBD2. Trimming cost V 5 bases and J 0 bases; bases outside gene matches: 5. The CDR3 consists of 15 residues. CDR1 and CDR2 from the germline V gene are SGHAT and FQNNGV.

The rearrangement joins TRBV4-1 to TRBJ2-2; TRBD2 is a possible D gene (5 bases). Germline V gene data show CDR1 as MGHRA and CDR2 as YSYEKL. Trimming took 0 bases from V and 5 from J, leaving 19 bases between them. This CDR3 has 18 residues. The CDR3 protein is CASSQDPPPLGRTGELFF. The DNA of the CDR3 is TGCGCCAGCAGCCAAGACCCCCCCCCACTGGGGAGAACCGGGGAGCTGTTTTTT.

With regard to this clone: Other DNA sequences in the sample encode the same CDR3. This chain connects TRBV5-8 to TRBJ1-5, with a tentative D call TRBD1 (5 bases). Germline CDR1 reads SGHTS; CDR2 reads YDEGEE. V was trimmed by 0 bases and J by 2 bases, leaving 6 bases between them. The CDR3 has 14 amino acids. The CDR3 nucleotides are TGTGCCAGCAGCTTGGGCAGGGGCAATCAGCCCCAGCATTTT. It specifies CASSLGRGNQPQHF.

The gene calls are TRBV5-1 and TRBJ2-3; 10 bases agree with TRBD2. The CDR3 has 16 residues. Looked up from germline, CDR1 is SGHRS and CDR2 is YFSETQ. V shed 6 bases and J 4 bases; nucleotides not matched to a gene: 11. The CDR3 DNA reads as TGCGCCAGCATGCAGACCGGGACTAGCGTCGCAGATACGCAGTATTTT. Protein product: CASMQTGTSVADTQYF.

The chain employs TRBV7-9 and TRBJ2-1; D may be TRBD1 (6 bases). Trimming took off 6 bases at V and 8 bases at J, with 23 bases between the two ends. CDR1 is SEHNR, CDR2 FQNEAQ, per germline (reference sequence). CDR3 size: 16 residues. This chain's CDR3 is CASSSTGTPIYDEQFF. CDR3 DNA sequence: TGTGCCAGCAGTTCGACCGGGACACCTATTTACGATGAGCAGTTCTTC.

This chain's CDR3 is CASSKFPQGGINEQYF. The DNA of the CDR3 is TGTGCCAGCAGCAAATTCCCACAGGGTGGGATAAACGAGCAGTACTTC. The chain recombines TRBV21-1 with TRBJ2-7; the DNA was not used to check the table's D call, TRBD1. TRBV21-1 is recorded as a pseudogene. CDR3 length: 16 amino acids.

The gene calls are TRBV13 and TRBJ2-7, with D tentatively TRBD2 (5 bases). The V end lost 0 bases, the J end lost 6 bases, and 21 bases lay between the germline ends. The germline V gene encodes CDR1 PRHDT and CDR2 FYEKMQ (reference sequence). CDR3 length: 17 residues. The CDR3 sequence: CASSLGLTTTSDTEQYF. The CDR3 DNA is TGTGCCAGCAGCTTAGGCCTTACGACTACATCGGATACCGAGCAGTACTTC.

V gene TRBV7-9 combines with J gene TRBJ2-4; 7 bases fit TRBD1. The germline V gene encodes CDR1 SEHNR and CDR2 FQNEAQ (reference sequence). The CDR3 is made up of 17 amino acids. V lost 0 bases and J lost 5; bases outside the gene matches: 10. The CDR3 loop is CASSLARGGWLENIQYF. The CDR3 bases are TGTGCCAGCAGCTTAGCGCGAGGGGGCTGGTTGGAAAACATTCAGTACTTC.

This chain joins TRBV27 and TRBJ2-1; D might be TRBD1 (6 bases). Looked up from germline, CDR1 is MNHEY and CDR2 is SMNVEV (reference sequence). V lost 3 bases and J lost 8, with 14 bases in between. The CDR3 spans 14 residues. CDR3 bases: TGTGCCAGCAGTTTGCGACAGGTAAACGATGAGCAGTTCTTC. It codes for CASSLRQVNDEQFF.

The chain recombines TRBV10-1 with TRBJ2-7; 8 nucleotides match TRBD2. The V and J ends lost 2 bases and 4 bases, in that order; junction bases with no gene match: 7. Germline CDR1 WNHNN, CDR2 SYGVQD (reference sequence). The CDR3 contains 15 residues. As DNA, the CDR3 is TGCGCCAGCAGTGAGAGTACTAGCGGAGCTTACGAGCAGTACTTC. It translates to CASSESTSGAYEQYF.

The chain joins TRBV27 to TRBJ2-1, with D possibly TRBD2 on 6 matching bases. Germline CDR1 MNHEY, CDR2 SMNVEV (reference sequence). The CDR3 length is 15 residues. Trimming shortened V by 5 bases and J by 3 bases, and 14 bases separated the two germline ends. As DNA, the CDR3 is TGTGCCAGCAGTACCCCCGGGGGTGGCTACAATGAGCAGTTCTTC. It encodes CASSTPGGGYNEQFF.

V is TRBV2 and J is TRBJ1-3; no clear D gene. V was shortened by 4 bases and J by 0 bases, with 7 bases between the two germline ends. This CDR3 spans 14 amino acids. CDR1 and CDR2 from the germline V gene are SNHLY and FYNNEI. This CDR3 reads CASSGQNSGNTIYF. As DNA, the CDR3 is TGTGCCAGCAGTGGGCAGAACTCTGGAAACACCATATATTTT.

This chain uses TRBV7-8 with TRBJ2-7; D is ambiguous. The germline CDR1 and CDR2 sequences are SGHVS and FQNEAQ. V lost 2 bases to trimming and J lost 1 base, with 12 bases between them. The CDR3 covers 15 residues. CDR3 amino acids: CASSLTLSASYEQYF. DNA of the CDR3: TGTGCCAGCAGCTTAACTTTATCGGCATCCTACGAGCAGTACTTC.